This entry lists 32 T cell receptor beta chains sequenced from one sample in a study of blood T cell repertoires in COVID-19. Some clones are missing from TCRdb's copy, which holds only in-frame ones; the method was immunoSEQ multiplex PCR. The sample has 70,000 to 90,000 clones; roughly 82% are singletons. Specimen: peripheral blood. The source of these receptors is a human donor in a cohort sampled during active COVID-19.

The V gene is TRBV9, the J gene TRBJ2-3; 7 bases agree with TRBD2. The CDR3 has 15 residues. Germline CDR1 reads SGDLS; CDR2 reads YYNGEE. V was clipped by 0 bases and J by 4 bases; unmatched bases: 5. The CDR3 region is CASSVDGGSSDTQYF. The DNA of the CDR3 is TGTGCCAGCAGCGTAGACGGCGGGAGCTCAGATACGCAGTATTTT.

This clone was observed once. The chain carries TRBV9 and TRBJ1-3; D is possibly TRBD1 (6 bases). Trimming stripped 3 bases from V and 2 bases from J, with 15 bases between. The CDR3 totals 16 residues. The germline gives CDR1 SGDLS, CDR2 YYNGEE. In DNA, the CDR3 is TGTGCCAGCAGCGCTATGATGGGGGGGCCTGGAAACACCATATATTTT. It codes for CASSAMMGGPGNTIYF.

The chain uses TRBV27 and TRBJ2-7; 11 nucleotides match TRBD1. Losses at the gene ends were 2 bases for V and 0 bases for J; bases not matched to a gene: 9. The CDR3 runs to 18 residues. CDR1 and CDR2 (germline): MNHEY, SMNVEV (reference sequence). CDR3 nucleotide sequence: TGTGCCAGCAGTTTAAGGGACAGGGGGAGGTCCGCCTCCTACGAGCAGTACTTC. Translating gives CASSLRDRGRSASYEQYF.

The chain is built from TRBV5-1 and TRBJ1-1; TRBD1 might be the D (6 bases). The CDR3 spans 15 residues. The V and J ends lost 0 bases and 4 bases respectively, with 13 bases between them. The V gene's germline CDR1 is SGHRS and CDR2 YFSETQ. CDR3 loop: CASSLGTGMGTEAFF. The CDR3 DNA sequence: TGCGCCAGCAGCTTGGGAACAGGGATGGGCACTGAAGCTTTCTTT. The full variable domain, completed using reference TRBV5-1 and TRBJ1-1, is KAGVTQTPRYLIKTRGQQVTLSCSPISGHRSVSWYQQTPGQGLQFLFEYFSETQRNKGNFPGRFSGRQFSNSRSEMNVSTLELGDSALYLCASSLGTGMGTEAFFGQGTRLTVV.

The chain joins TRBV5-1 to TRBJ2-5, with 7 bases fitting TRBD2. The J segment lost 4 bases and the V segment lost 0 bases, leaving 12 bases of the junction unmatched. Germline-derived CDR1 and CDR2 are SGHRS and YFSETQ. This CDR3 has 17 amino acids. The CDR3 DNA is TGCGCCAGCAGCTTGGGTGGTAGCGGGTGGCTTGGAGAGACCCAGTACTTC. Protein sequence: CASSLGGSGWLGETQYF.

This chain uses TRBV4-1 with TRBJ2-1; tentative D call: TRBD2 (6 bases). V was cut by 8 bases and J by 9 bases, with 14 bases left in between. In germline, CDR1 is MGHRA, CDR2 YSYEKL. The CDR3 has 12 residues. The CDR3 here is CASGGYGFEQFF. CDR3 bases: TGCGCCAGCGGGGGGTATGGGTTTGAGCAGTTCTTC.

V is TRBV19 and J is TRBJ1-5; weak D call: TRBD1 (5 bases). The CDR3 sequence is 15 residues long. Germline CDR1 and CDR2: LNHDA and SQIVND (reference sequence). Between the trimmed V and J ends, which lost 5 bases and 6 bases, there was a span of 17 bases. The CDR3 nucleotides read TGTGCCAGTAGTGCGACCCCAGGGATCAGTCAGCCCCAGCATTTT. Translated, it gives CASSATPGISQPQHF.

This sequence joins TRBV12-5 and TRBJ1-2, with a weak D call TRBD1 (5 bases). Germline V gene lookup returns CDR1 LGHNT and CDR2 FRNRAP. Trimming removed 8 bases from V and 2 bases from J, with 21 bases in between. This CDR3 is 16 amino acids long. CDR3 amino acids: CASSGEVLKENYGYTF. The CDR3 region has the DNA TGTGCTAGTTCGGGGGAGGTCTTGAAGGAGAACTATGGCTACACCTTC. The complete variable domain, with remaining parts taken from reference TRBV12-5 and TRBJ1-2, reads DARVTQTPRHKVTEMGQEVTMRCQPILGHNTVFWYRQTMMQGLELLAYFRNRAPLDDSGMPKDRFSAEMPDATLATLKIQPSEPRDSAVYFCASSGEVLKENYGYTFGSGTRLTVV.

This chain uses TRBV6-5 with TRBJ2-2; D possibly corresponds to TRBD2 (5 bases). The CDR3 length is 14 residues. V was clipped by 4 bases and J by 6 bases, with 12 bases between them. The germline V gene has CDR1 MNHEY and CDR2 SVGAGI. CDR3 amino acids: CASSLSAGAGELFF. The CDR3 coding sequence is TGTGCCAGCAGTTTAAGTGCGGGTGCCGGGGAGCTGTTTTTT.

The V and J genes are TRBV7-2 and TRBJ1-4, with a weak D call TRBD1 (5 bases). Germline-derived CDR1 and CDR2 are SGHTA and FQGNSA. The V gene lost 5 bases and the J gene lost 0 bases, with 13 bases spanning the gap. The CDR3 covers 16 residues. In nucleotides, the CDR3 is TGTGCCAGCAGCCCCGACAGTGGAGCAACTAATGAAAAACTGTTTTTT. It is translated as CASSPDSGATNEKLFF.

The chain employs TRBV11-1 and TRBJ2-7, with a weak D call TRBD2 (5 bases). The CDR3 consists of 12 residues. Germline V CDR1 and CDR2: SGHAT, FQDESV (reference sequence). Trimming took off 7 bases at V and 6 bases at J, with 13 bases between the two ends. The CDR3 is CASKEPGSEQYF. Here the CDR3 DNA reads TGTGCCAGCAAGGAACCGGGGAGCGAGCAGTACTTC.

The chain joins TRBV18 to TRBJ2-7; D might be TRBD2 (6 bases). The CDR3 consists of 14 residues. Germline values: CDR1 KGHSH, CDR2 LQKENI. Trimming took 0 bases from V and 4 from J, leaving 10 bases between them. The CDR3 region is CASSPPGLPYEQYF. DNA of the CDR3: TGTGCCAGCTCACCACCGGGACTGCCTTACGAGCAGTACTTC.

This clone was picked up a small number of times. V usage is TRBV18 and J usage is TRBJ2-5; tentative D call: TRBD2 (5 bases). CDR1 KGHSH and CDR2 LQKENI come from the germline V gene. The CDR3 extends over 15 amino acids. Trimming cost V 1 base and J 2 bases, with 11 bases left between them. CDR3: CASSPRMRAQETQYF. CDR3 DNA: TGTGCCAGCTCACCACGCATGAGGGCACAAGAGACCCAGTACTTC.

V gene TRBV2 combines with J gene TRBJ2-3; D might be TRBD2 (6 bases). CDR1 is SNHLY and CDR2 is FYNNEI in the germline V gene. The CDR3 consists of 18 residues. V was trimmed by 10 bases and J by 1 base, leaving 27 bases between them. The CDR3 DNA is TGTGCCATCGGAGGGAGACTCGGCTTGGCGCCCCGCACAGATACGCAGTATTTT. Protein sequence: CAIGGRLGLAPRTDTQYF.

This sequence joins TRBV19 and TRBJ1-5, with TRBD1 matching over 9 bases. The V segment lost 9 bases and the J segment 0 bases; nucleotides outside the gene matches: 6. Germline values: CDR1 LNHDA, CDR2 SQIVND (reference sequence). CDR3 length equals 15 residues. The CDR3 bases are TGTGCCAGCCAGACAGGGGGAAATAGCAATCAGCCCCAGCATTTT. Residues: CASQTGGNSNQPQHF.

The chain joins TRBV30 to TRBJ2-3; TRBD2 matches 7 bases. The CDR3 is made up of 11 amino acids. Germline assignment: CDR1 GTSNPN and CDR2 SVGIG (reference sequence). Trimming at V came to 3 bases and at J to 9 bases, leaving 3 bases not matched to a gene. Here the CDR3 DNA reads TGTGCCTGGAGGGAGCGGGAAACGCAGTATTTT. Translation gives CAWRERETQYF.

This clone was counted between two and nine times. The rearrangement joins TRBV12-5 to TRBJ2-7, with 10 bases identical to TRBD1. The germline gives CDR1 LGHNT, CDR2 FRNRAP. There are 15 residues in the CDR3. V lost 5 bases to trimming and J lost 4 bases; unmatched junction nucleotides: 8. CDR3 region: CASGPLDRGVYEQYF. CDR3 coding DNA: TGTGCTAGTGGTCCCTTGGACAGGGGGGTGTACGAGCAGTACTTC.

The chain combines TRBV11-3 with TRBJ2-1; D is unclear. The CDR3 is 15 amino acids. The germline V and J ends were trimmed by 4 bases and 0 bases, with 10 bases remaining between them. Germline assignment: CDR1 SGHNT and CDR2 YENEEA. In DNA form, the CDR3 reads TGTGCCAGCAGCTCTAGAGAAACCTCCTACAATGAGCAGTTCTTC. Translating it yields CASSSRETSYNEQFF.

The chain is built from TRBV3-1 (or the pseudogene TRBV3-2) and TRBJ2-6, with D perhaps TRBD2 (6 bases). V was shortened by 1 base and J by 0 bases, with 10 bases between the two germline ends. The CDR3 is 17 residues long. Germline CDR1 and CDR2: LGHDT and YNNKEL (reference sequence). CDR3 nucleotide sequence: TGTGCCAGCAGCCAAGCAGGGACTTTCTCTGGGGCCAACGTCCTGACTTTC. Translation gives CASSQAGTFSGANVLTF.

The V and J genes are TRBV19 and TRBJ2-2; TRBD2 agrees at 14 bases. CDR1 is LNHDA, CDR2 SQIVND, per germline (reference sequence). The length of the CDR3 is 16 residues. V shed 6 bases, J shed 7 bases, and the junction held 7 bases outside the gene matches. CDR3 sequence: CASSRTSGGLNGELFF. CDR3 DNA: TGTGCCAGTAGCCGGACTAGCGGGGGGCTTAACGGGGAGCTGTTTTTT.

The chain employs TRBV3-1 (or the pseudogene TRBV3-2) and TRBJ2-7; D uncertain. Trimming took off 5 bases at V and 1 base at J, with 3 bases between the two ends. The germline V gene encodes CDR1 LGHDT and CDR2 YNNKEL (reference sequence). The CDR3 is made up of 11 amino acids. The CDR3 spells CASSYSYEQYF. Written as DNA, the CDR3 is TGTGCCAGCAGCTATTCCTACGAGCAGTACTTC.

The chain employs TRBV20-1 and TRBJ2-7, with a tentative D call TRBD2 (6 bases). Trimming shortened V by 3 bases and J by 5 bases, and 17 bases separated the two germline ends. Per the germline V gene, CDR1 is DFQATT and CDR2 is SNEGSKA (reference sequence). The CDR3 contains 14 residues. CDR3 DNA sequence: TGCAGTGCTAGTCAGAGCACTAGCTGGGACGAGCAGTACTTC. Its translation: CSASQSTSWDEQYF.

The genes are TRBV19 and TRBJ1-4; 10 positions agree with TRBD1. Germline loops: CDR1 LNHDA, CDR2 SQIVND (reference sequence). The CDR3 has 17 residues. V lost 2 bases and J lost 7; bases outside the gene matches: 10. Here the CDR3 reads CASSISDRGHKGEKLFF. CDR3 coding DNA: TGTGCCAGTAGTATAAGCGACAGGGGGCATAAAGGTGAAAAACTGTTTTTT. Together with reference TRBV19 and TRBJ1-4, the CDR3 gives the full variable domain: DGGITQSPKYLFRKEGQNVTLSCEQNLNHDAMYWYRQDPGQGLRLIYYSQIVNDFQKGDIAEGYSVSREKKESFPLTVTSAQKNPTAFYLCASSISDRGHKGEKLFFGSGTQLSVL.

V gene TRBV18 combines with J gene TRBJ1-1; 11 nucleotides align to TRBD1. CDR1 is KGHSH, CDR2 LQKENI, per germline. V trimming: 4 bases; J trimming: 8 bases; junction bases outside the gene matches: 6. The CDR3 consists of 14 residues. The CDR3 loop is CASSRGTGGEEAFF. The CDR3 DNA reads TGTGCCAGCTCACGTGGGACAGGGGGGGAAGAAGCTTTCTTT.

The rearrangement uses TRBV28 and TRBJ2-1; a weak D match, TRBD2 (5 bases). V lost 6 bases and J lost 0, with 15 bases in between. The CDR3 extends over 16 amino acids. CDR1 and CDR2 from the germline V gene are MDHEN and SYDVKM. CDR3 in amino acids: CASRGADGSSYNEQFF. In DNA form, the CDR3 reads TGTGCCAGCAGGGGAGCCGACGGTAGCTCCTACAATGAGCAGTTCTTC.

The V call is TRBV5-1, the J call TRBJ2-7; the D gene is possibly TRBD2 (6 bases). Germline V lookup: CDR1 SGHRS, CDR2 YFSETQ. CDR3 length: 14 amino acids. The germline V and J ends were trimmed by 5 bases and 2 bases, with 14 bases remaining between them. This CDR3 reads CASRRPGDAYEQYF. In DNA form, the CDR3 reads TGCGCCAGCAGAAGACCGGGAGACGCCTACGAGCAGTACTTC.

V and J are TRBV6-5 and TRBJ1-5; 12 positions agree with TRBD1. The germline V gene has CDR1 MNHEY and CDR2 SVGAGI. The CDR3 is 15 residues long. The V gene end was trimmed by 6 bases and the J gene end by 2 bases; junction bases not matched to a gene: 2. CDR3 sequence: CASRGTGGGNQPQHF. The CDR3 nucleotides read TGTGCCAGCAGGGGGACAGGGGGCGGCAATCAGCCCCAGCATTTT.

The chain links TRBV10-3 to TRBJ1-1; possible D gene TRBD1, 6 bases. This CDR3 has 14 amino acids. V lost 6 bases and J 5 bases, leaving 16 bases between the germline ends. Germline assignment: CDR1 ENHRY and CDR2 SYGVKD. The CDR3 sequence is CAISPNNRDTEAFF. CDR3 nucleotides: TGTGCCATCAGCCCGAACAACAGGGATACTGAAGCTTTCTTT.

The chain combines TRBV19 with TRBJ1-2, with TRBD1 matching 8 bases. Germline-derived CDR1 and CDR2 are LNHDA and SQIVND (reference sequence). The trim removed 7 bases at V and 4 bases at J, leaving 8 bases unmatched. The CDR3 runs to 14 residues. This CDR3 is CASTTGEKGYGYTF. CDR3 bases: TGTGCCAGTACGACAGGGGAAAAGGGCTATGGCTACACCTTC.

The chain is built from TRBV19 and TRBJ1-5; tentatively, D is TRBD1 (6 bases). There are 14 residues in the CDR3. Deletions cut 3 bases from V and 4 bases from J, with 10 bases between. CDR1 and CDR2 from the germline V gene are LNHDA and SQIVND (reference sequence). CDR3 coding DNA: TGTGCCAGTAGTATCCGGCAGGGGAATCAGCCCCAGCATTTT. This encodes CASSIRQGNQPQHF.

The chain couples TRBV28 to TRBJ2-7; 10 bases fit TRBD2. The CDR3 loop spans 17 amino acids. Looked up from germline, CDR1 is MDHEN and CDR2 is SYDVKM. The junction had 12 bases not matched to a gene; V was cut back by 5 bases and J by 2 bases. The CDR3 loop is CASSGVGLASWAYEQYF. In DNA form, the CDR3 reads TGTGCCAGCAGTGGGGTGGGACTAGCGTCTTGGGCCTACGAGCAGTACTTC.

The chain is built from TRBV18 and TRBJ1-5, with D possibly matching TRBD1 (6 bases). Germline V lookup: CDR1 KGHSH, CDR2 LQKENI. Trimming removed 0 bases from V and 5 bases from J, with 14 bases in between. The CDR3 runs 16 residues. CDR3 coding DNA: TGTGCCAGCTCACCACCGAGCGGGGGCGCCGATCAGCCCCAGCATTTT. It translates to CASSPPSGGADQPQHF.